These T cell receptor beta chains were read from a single sample in a study of blood T cell repertoires in COVID-19. Data came from immunoSEQ multiplex PCR; TCRdb stores just in-frame clones and leaves some out. This table holds about 160,000 clones, roughly nine tenths found once. Sequencing was done on a sample of peripheral blood. The source of these receptors is a woman in her 70s with acute or convalescent COVID-19. The CDR3 runs from the conserved cysteine through the conserved F or W. Each record gives: D gene, J gene, V gene, clone size, CDR3 DNA, CDR3 protein. A D gene is named only where the DNA matches it firmly. Some rows mark clone size as missing; the rest say once, few, many or name a class of expanded clone.

>.|TRBJ1-1|TRBV7-2|.
TGTGCCAGCAGCTTAGTAGGTACGGGGAGCACTGAAGCTTTCTTT
CASSLVGTGSTEAFF
>TRBD2|TRBJ2-3|TRBV7-9|.
TGTGCCAGCAGCTTAGGGGTCCGGACTAGCGGGACAGATACGCAGTATTTT
CASSLGVRTSGTDTQYF
>TRBD1|TRBJ1-2|TRBV9|.
TGTGCCAGCAGCCCGGGGGACAGGAGCTATGGCTACACCTTC
CASSPGDRSYGYTF
>TRBD2|TRBJ2-3|TRBV4-2|.
TGTGCCAGCAGCCAACCAGGACTAGCGGGGGTCACAGATACGCAGTATTTT
CASSQPGLAGVTDTQYF
>.|TRBJ1-5|TRBV12-3/TRBV12-4|.
TGTGCCAGCACCGACGGGGGCAATCAGCCCCAGCATTTT
CASTDGGNQPQHF
>.|TRBJ1-1|TRBV29-1|.
TGCAGCGCTGCTACAGGGACCCTCACTGAAGCTTTCTTT
CSAATGTLTEAFF
>.|TRBJ1-2|TRBV7-8|few
TGTGCCAGCAGCTTAGGGGGCGGGACTTATGGCTACACCTTC
CASSLGGGTYGYTF
>TRBD1|TRBJ2-2|TRBV5-5|.
TGTGCCAGCAGCCTGAGACAGGGGGCGCACACCGGGGAGCTGTTTTTT
CASSLRQGAHTGELFF
>.|TRBJ2-2|TRBV5-8|.
TGTGCCAGCAGCTTAGTTCTCTCTGGACAGACCGGGGAGCTGTTTTTT
CASSLVLSGQTGELFF
>.|TRBJ2-5|TRBV7-2|once
TGTGCCAGCAGCCCCGATCGAGCCCAGTACTTC
CASSPDRAQYF